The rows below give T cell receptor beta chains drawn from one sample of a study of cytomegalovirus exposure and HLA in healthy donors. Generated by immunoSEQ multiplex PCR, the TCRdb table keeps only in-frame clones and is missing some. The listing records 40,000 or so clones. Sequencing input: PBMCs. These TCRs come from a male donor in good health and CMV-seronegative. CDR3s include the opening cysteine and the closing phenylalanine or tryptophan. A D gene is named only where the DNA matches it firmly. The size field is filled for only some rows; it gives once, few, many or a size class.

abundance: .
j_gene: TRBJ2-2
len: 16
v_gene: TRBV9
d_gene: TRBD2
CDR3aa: CASSVSGGVQTGELFF
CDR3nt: TGTGCCAGCAGCGTCAGCGGGGGGGTTCAGACCGGGGAGCTGTTTTTT

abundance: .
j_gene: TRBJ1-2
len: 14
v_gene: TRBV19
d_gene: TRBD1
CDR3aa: CASSTTGSPSGYTF
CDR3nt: TGTGCCAGTAGTACGACAGGGAGTCCCTCTGGCTACACCTTC

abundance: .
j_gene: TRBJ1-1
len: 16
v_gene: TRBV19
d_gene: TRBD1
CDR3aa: CASKSGRGRTGPEAFF
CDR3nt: TGTGCCAGTAAGTCCGGCCGGGGCAGGACAGGTCCTGAAGCTTTCTTT

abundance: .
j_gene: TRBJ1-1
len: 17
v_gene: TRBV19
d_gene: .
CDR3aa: CASSSPENPGQGTEAFF
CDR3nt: TGTGCCAGTAGTTCGCCGGAAAATCCGGGACAAGGGACTGAAGCTTTCTTT

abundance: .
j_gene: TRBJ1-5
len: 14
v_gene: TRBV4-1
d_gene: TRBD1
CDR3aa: CASSSTGVGQPQHF
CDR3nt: TGCGCCAGCAGCTCAACAGGGGTTGGACAGCCCCAGCATTTT

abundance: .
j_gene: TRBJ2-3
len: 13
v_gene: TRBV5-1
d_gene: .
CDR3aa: CASSLQATDTQYF
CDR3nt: TGCGCCAGCAGCTTGCAGGCTACCGATACGCAGTATTTT

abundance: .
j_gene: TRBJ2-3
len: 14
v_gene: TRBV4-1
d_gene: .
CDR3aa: CASSQDPYTDTQYF
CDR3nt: TGCGCCAGCAGCCAAGATCCCTACACAGATACGCAGTATTTT

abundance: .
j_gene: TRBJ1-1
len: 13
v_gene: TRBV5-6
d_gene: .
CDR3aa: CASSLVTGTEAFF
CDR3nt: TGTGCCAGCAGCTTGGTGACGGGCACTGAAGCTTTCTTT

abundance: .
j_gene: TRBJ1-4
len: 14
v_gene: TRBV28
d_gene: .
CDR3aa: CASSLSYNSEKLFF
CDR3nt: TGTGCCAGCAGTTTATCCTATAACTCCGAAAAACTGTTTTTT

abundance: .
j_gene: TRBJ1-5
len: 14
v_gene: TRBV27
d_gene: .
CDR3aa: CASSISGPNQPQHF
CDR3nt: TGTGCCAGCAGTATCTCAGGGCCAAATCAGCCCCAGCATTTT

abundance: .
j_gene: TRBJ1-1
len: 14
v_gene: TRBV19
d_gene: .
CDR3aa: CASRDREPNTEAFF
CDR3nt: TGTGCCAGTAGGGACAGAGAACCGAACACTGAAGCTTTCTTT

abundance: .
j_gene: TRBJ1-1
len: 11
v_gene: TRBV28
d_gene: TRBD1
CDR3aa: CASSPQGGTFF
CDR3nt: TGTGCCAGCAGTCCACAGGGGGGGACTTTCTTT

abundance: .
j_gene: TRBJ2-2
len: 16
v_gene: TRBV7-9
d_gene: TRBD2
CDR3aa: CASPLAGMMNTGELFF
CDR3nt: TGTGCCTCTCCGCTAGCGGGAATGATGAACACCGGGGAGCTGTTTTTT

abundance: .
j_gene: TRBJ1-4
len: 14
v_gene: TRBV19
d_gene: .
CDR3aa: CASSILGNNEKLFF
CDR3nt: TGTGCCAGTAGTATTCTCGGGAATAATGAAAAACTGTTTTTT

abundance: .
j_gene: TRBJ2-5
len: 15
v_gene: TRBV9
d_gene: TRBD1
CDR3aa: CASSARQGMQETQYF
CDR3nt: TGTGCCAGCAGCGCCCGACAGGGGATGCAAGAGACCCAGTACTTC

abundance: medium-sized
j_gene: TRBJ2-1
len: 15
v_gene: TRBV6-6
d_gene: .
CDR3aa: CACLRVGLSYNEQFF
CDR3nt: TGTGCCTGCCTAAGAGTGGGCCTCTCCTACAATGAGCAGTTCTTC

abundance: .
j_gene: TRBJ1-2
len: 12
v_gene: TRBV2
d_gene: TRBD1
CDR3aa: CASSGRTGWATF
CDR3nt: TGTGCCAGCAGTGGGCGGACAGGGTGGGCCACCTTC

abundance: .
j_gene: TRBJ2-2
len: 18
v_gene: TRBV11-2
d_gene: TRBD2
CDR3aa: CASSLGLAGAQNTGELFF
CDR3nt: TGTGCCAGCAGCTTAGGCCTAGCGGGGGCCCAGAACACCGGGGAGCTGTTTTTT

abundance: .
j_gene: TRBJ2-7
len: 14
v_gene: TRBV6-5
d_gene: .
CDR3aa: CASSYAGLSYEQYF
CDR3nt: TGTGCCAGCAGTTACGCAGGACTCTCCTACGAGCAGTACTTC

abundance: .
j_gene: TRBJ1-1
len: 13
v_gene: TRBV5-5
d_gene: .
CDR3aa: CASNQNRNTEAFF
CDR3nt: TGTGCCAGCAACCAAAATAGGAACACTGAAGCTTTCTTT

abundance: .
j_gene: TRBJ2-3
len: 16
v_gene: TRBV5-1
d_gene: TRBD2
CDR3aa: CASSPLRGGATDTQYF
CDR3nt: TGCGCCAGCAGCCCCCTCCGGGGAGGGGCCACAGATACGCAGTATTTT

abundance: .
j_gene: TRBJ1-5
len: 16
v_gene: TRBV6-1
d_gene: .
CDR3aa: CASSEGSGAEGQPQHF
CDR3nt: TGTGCCAGCAGTGAAGGGAGCGGGGCAGAAGGTCAGCCCCAGCATTTT

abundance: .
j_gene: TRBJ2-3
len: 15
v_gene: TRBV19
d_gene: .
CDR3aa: CASSPGDPGTDTQYF
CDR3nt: TGTGCCAGTAGCCCGGGGGACCCTGGCACAGATACGCAGTATTTT